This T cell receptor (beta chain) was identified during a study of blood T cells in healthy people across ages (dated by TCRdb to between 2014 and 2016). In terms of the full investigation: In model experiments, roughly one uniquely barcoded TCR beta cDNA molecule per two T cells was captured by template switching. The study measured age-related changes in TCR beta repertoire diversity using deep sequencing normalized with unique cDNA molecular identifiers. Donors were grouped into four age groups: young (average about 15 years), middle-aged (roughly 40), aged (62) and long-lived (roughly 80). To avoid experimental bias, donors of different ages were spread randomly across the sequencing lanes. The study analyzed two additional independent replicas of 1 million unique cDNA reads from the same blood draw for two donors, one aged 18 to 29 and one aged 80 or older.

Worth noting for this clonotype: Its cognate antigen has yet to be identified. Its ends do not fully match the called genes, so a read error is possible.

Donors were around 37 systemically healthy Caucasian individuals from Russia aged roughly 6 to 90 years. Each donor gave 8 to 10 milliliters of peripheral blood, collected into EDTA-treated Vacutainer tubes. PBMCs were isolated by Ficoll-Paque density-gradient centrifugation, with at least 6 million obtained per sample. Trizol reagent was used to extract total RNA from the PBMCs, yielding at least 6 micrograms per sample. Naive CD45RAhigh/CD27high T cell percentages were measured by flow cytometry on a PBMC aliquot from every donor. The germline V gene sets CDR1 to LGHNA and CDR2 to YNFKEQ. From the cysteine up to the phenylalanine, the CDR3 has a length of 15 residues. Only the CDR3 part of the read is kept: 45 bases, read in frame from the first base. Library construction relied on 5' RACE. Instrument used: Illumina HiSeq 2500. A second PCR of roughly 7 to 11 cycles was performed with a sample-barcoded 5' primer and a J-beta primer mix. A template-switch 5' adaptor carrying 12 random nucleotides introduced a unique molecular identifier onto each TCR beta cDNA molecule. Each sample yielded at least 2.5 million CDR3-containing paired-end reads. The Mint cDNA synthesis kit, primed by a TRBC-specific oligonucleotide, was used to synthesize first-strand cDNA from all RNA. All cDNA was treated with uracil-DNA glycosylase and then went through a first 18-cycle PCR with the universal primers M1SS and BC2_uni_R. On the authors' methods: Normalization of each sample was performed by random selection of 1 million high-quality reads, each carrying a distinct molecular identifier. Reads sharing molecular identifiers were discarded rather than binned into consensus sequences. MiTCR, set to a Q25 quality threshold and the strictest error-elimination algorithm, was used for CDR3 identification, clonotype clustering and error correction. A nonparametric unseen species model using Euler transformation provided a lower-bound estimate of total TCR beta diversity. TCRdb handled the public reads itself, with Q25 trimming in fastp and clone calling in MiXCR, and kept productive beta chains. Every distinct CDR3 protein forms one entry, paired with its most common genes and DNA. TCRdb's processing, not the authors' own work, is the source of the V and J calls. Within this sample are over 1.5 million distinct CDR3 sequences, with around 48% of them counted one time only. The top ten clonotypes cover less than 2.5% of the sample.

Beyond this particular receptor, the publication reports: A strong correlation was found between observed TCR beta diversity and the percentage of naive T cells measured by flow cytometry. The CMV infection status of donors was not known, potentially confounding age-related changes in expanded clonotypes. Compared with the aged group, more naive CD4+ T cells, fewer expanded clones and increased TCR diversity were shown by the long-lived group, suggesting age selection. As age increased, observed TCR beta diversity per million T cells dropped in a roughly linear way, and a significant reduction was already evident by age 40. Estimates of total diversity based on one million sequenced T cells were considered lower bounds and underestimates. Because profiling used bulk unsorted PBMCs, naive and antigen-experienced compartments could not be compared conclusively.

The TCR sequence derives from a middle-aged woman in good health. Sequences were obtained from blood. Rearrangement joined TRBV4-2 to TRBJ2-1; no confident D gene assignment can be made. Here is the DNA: TGTGCCGGCAGCCAAGAGGCCCTAGGGCATGGTGGGCAGTTCTTC. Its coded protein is CAGSQEALGHGGQFF.